This T cell receptor (beta chain) derives from a study of shared clonotypes between healthy human individuals. The germline gives CDR1 KGHSH, CDR2 LQKENI. V gave up 4 bases and J gave up 13 bases, with 26 bases separating them. The CDR3 is 15 residues long. Here immunoSEQ multiplex PCR was the method, and the copy in TCRdb shows in-frame clones only, minus some. This repertoire shows approximately 2.5 million clones, more than 90% found once; its top ten account for more than 0.12%. The J gene is TRBJ2-7, the V gene TRBV18; possibly TRBD1 for D (9 bases). The receptor was isolated from a man aged 18-30 years in good health. The specimen was naive CD4+ T cells sorted from blood. Subset defined: CD45RA+ positively selected. CDR3 bases: TGTGCCAGCTCACAATCCGGGACAGGGACTACTAGCGGTTACTTC. Its protein is CASSQSGTGTTSGYF.